The source of this T cell receptor (beta chain) is a study of shared clonotypes between healthy human individuals. Positive CCR7 selection of CD45RO-negative cells yielded the naive CD8 cells, and terminally differentiated effector memory CD45RA+ cells were excluded. Healthy HIV-negative adults with no recent acute infections or vaccinations were recruited as donors. Remarks on this clone: Its antigen is as yet unknown.

The V segment lost 4 bases and the J segment 4 bases; nucleotides outside the gene matches: 7. Looked up from germline, CDR1 is SGDLS and CDR2 is YYNGEE. The CDR3 covers 15 residues. The repertoire was sequenced with immunoSEQ multiplex PCR; TCRdb's copy has only in-frame clones and lacks some. The data contain a few million clones, roughly 95% of them seen just once; the ten biggest clones take up about 1.7%. Study conclusions and caveats: It was the few donors that limited the genetic and exposure-history diversity represented.

Material: naive CD8+ T cells from PBMCs. The TCR was taken from a man aged 18-30 years in good health. Some clones in this sample may be carry-over from other donors' samples. The chain carries TRBV9 and TRBJ2-1, with 8 bases lining up with TRBD2. The CDR3 loop is CASSTGAGGYNEQFF. The DNA for the CDR3 is TGTGCCAGCAGCACGGGGGCGGGAGGATACAATGAGCAGTTCTTC.